This TCR beta chain derives from a study of blood T cell repertoires in COVID-19. Study context: Italy, Spain and the United States were the sources of the convalescent and acute COVID-19 samples. PBMCs, B-cell-depleted T cells, or T cells provided the cDNA or gDNA that made up the material.

Germline assignment: CDR1 KGHSH and CDR2 LQKENI. The CDR3 totals 17 residues. V lost 5 bases to trimming and J lost 3 bases; unmatched junction nucleotides: 13. As processed by the authors: Amplification of reference gene primers was used by the study to estimate nucleated cell counts. Profiled with immunoSEQ multiplex PCR; TCRdb holds only in-frame clones, not every one. Clonal size and the V and J genes are those of that table, whereas D and trimming came from the DNA. The sample contains about 320,000 clones, about 82% of which appear only once. Input material: peripheral blood. The chain is built from TRBV18 and TRBJ2-3; 8 bases are a match to TRBD1. This clonotype was obtained from a human donor in a cohort sampled during active COVID-19. The CDR3 nucleotides read TGTGCCAGCTCAAATGGAAAAGGACAGGGCAGGACAGATACGCAGTATTTT. Its translation: CASSNGKGQGRTDTQYF.